The rows below give T cell receptor beta chains drawn from one sample of a study of blood T cell repertoires in COVID-19. Sequencing used immunoSEQ multiplex PCR; TCRdb keeps in-frame clones, though not all of them. Of about 310,000 clones listed, about 88% are singletons. Sequencing input: PBMCs or T cells enriched from blood (not recorded which). These receptor sequences come from a woman aged 40 to 49 who had recovered from COVID-19. CDR3s include the opening cysteine and the closing phenylalanine or tryptophan. D genes are given only for firm matches. The listing skips clone size in some rows; elsewhere it reads once, few, many or a size class.

once TRBD1 TRBJ2-7 TRBV28 CASSPGTGGYF TGTGCCAGCAGTCCCGGGACAGGGGGGTACTTC
NA NA TRBJ1-5 TRBV4-3 CASSQEGRGGQPQHF TGCGCCAGCAGCCAAGAGGGGAGGGGAGGCCAGCCCCAGCATTTT
NA NA TRBJ2-1 TRBV7-9 CASSLGSNNEQFF TGTGCCAGCAGCTTAGGGAGCAACAATGAGCAGTTCTTC
NA TRBD2 TRBJ2-5 TRBV9 CASSERGTSGRARETQYF TGTGCCAGCAGCGAGAGAGGGACTAGCGGGAGGGCCAGAGAGACCCAGTACTTC
NA NA TRBJ1-6 TRBV2 CASSRQSSYNSPLHF TGTGCCAGCAGTCGACAGAGCTCCTATAATTCACCCCTCCACTTT
NA TRBD1 TRBJ1-4 TRBV28 CASSPTGTVNEKLFF TGTGCCAGCAGTCCGACCGGGACAGTCAATGAAAAACTGTTTTTT
NA TRBD1 TRBJ2-3 TRBV10-1 CASSSRQGVTDTQYF TGCGCCAGCAGTTCTCGACAGGGGGTCACAGATACGCAGTATTTT
NA NA TRBJ1-1 TRBV19 CASTAGVENTEAFF TGTGCCAGTACCGCAGGGGTTGAGAACACTGAAGCTTTCTTT
NA TRBD1 TRBJ2-1 TRBV29-1 CSVGRTGVYNEQFF TGCAGCGTTGGCCGGACAGGGGTATACAATGAGCAGTTCTTC
few NA TRBJ2-7 TRBV5-6 CASTEGTVRTYEQYF TGTGCCAGCACCGAGGGTACTGTTCGAACCTACGAGCAGTACTTC
NA TRBD2 TRBJ2-1 TRBV27 CASSPRLAGGYNEQFF TGTGCCAGCAGTCCACGACTAGCGGGAGGGTACAATGAGCAGTTCTTC
NA TRBD2 TRBJ2-7 TRBV19 CATSSGRANEQYF TGTGCCACCTCAAGCGGGAGGGCCAACGAGCAGTACTTC
NA NA TRBJ2-2 TRBV6-2/TRBV6-3 CASSRGGATNTGELFF TGTGCCAGCAGCAGGGGGGGGGCAACGAACACCGGGGAGCTGTTTTTT
NA NA TRBJ2-7 TRBV11-2 CASSYLVETEQYF TGTGCCAGCAGCTACCTCGTGGAGACCGAGCAGTACTTC
NA TRBD1 TRBJ1-3 TRBV30 CAWSVNRGTGTGNTIYF TGTGCCTGGAGTGTAAATAGAGGGACAGGGACGGGAAACACCATATATTTT
NA NA TRBJ2-5 TRBV7-2 CASSRWEVPSVLVETQYF TGTGCCAGCAGCAGGTGGGAGGTACCCTCGGTTTTGGTAGAGACCCAGTACTTC
few NA TRBJ2-7 TRBV28 CASSQIRDYQGEQYF TGTGCCAGCAGTCAAATAAGGGACTATCAGGGGGAGCAGTACTTC
NA NA TRBJ1-5 TRBV3-1/TRBV3-2 CASSQAFNQPQHF TGTGCCAGCAGCCAAGCATTTAATCAGCCCCAGCATTTT
once NA TRBJ2-1 TRBV4-1 CASSPVTGNEQFF TGCGCCAGCAGTCCTGTGACGGGGAATGAGCAGTTCTTC
NA TRBD1 TRBJ1-1 TRBV12-3/TRBV12-4 CASRGQGETEAFF TGTGCCAGCAGGGGACAGGGTGAGACTGAAGCTTTCTTT
NA TRBD1 TRBJ1-2 TRBV28 CASRLDRGHGGYTF TGTGCCAGCAGACTGGACAGGGGGCATGGTGGCTACACCTTC
NA TRBD2 TRBJ2-7 TRBV7-9 CASSLGLAGAGEQYF TGTGCCAGCAGCCTGGGACTAGCGGGAGCCGGCGAGCAGTACTTC
NA NA TRBJ1-5 TRBV24-1 CATRALGGERSNQPQHF TGTGCCACCAGAGCCCTTGGGGGGGAAAGGAGCAATCAGCCCCAGCATTTT
NA TRBD2 TRBJ2-7 TRBV9 CASSKRSGTSGTSSYEQYF TGTGCCAGCAGCAAGAGGAGTGGGACTAGCGGGACCAGCTCCTACGAGCAGTACTTC
few NA TRBJ2-7 TRBV7-3 CASSSYGGSSYEQYF TGTGCCAGCAGCTCGTACGGGGGAAGCTCCTACGAGCAGTACTTC
NA TRBD1 TRBJ1-5 TRBV19 CASTPGDRIYQPQHF TGTGCCAGTACCCCCGGGGACAGGATCTATCAGCCCCAGCATTTT
NA TRBD2 TRBJ2-5 TRBV27 CASRQITGLRGETQYF TGTGCCAGCAGACAAATCACGGGACTAAGGGGAGAGACCCAGTACTTC
NA TRBD1 TRBJ1-5 TRBV7-9 CASSRTGVGGNQPQHF TGTGCCAGCAGCCGGACAGGGGTGGGAGGGAATCAGCCCCAGCATTTT
NA TRBD2 TRBJ2-7 TRBV5-1 CASSFTSDSYEQYF TGCGCCAGCAGCTTTACTAGCGACTCCTACGAGCAGTACTTC
NA NA TRBJ2-7 TRBV29-1 CSVGGGTISYEQYF TGCAGCGTTGGGGGAGGGACAATATCCTACGAGCAGTACTTC
once NA TRBJ1-2 TRBV19 CASSIQRTVFYGYTF TGTGCCAGTAGTATACAAAGGACAGTCTTCTATGGCTACACCTTC
NA TRBD1 TRBJ1-3 TRBV19 CASSPYRGQGSGNTIYF TGTGCCAGTAGTCCGTACAGGGGCCAAGGCTCTGGAAACACCATATATTTT
NA NA TRBJ2-7 TRBV30 CAWSQDTSSYEQYF TGTGCCTGGAGTCAAGACACGAGCTCCTACGAGCAGTACTTC
NA TRBD1 TRBJ1-6 TRBV13 CASSPGQAYSPLHF TGTGCCAGCAGCCCGGGACAGGCTTATTCACCCCTCCACTTT
NA TRBD1 TRBJ1-1 TRBV29-1 CSVVGQGATIEAFF TGCAGCGTTGTGGGACAGGGGGCCACCATAGAAGCTTTCTTT
NA TRBD2 TRBJ2-7 TRBV5-4 CASSRGGGGRSYEQYF TGTGCCAGCAGCCGGGGGGGCGGCGGACGCTCCTACGAGCAGTACTTC
NA NA TRBJ2-1 TRBV7-9 CASSLVLEGTGRQFF TGTGCCAGCAGCTTAGTGTTGGAGGGTACAGGCCGGCAGTTCTTC
once NA TRBJ1-2 TRBV9 CASSVAGPKNYGYTF TGTGCCAGCAGCGTCGCGGGACCGAAGAACTATGGCTACACCTTC
NA NA TRBJ2-5 TRBV7-2 CASSLRGALETQYF TGTGCCAGCAGCTTACGGGGGGCCTTGGAGACCCAGTACTTC
NA TRBD1 TRBJ1-2 TRBV13 CASSSWTGGYGYTF TGTGCCAGCAGCTCTTGGACAGGGGGGTATGGCTACACCTTC
NA NA TRBJ1-5 TRBV7-2 CASSFRGGNQPQHF TGTGCCAGCAGCTTTCGGGGAGGCAATCAGCCCCAGCATTTT
NA NA TRBJ1-5 TRBV19 CASSTTGYSNQPQHF TGTGCCAGTAGTACCACAGGGTATAGCAATCAGCCCCAGCATTTT
once NA TRBJ2-7 TRBV7-3 CASSLMKASDEQYF TGTGCCAGCAGCTTAATGAAAGCTTCGGACGAGCAGTACTTC